This TCR beta chain was recovered during a study of blood T cells in healthy people across ages. Regarding the study as a whole: Estimated diversity across one million T cells was deemed an underestimate.

Germline CDR1 SGHTA, CDR2 FQGNSA. The V end lost 1 base, the J end lost 3 bases, and 11 bases lay between the germline ends. The CDR3 extends over 15 amino acids. A second PCR, run for about 6 to 11 cycles, used a sample-barcoded 5' primer plus a J-beta primer mix. TCRdb fed the 5' RACE reads into MiXCR, producing one record per CDR3 protein. The data show about 1 million distinct CDR3 sequences, 35% to 50% seen once. About this clonotype itself: Its antigen is not identified.

The receptor's source is a woman aged 60-75 years in good health. Material: blood. The rearrangement joins TRBV7-2 to TRBJ2-3; no clear D. DNA of the CDR3: TGTGCCAGCAGCTTAGTGGTCCAAAGAACAGATACGCAGTATTTT. It specifies CASSLVVQRTDTQYF.